This TCR beta chain was documented in a study of OX40 agonist ivuxolimab in advanced cancers. In the study overall: An agonistic anti-OX40 (CD134) antibody, ivuxolimab, was used to treat the patients.

With regard to this clone: Its specificity is not known.

Germline-derived CDR1 and CDR2 are SEHNR and FQNEAQ (reference sequence). The CDR3 extends over 16 amino acids. The V gene end was trimmed by 5 bases and the J gene end by 8 bases; junction bases not matched to a gene: 12. The study's findings and limits: The average count of expanded clones was higher among CD8+ T cells than among CD4+. Among some nonresponders, normalized T-cell clonal expansion was also low.

Sequencing used immunoSEQ multiplex PCR; TCRdb keeps in-frame clones, though not all of them. The sample records almost 80,000 clones, almost 85% being singletons. The specimen was CD4+ or CD8+ T cells sorted from blood, collected in a trial of the OX40 agonist ivuxolimab. The TCR comes from an adult with an advanced solid tumor such as melanoma, head and neck, liver or kidney cancer. The chain uses TRBV7-9 and TRBJ1-6, with 7 bases lining up with TRBD1. CDR3 in DNA: TGTGCCAGCAGCGCCTCTGACAGGGCGGCTTATTCACCCCTCCACTTT. Amino acids: CASSASDRAAYSPLHF.